Listed below are T cell receptor beta chains from one sample, sequenced in a study of T cell responses to AZD1222 COVID-19 vaccine. This table comes from immunoSEQ multiplex PCR, and its TCRdb copy is limited to in-frame clones, with some not included. This sample has some 69,000 clones, with roughly 80% found just once. The sample in question was peripheral blood, obtained 28 days after the second AZD1222 dose. The receptors come from an adult who received the AZD1222 COVID-19 vaccine. Both conserved end residues are trimmed from each CDR3. Fields, in order: J gene, clone size, V gene, CDR3 protein. Part of the rows lack a size; the others show once, few, many or a class for expanded clones.

TRBJ1-1,.,TRBV11-2,ASSPLGDEAF
TRBJ1-6,few,TRBV5-5,ASSYGTEVNSPLH
TRBJ2-7,.,TRBV14,ASSPGTSGVREQY
TRBJ1-1,.,TRBV2,ARIDGGITEAF
TRBJ2-2,.,TRBV7-7,ASSPGGNGELF
TRBJ1-2,.,TRBV12-3/TRBV12-4,ASSWGRRGYT
TRBJ2-5,.,TRBV7-2,ASSLVSGSQTQY
TRBJ2-1,.,TRBV25-1,ASSVSAQQF
TRBJ2-5,once,TRBV10-1,ASSGTVQETQY
TRBJ1-1,.,TRBV5-1,ASSLAYSPLQMGNEAF
TRBJ1-5,.,TRBV7-2,ASSIGRQGYNQPQH
TRBJ1-2,.,TRBV19,ASNLQQGAGFTS
TRBJ1-2,.,TRBV28,ASSGTRRGYT
TRBJ1-1,.,TRBV6-5,ASSYSNTGMNTEAF
TRBJ1-5,.,TRBV14,ASSHRGGQPQH
TRBJ1-2,.,TRBV15,ATSRTGGGNYGYT
TRBJ1-3,.,TRBV4-2,ASSRNRQAQNTIY
TRBJ2-1,.,TRBV5-4,ASSFGNNEQF
TRBJ1-1,once,TRBV13,ASSFRGPEAF
TRBJ1-1,.,TRBV9,ASSPQTGGTEAF
TRBJ1-1,.,TRBV5-8,ASSPQGRGAF
TRBJ1-4,.,TRBV5-8,ASSYRDGRGEKLF
TRBJ1-1,.,TRBV19,ASSIWGQRNTEAF
TRBJ2-7,once,TRBV12-3/TRBV12-4,ASSFVTYEQY
TRBJ1-1,few,TRBV27,ASSGGRMNTEAF
TRBJ1-2,.,TRBV5-1,ASSAEGSYGYT
TRBJ1-2,.,TRBV7-9,ASSLQGSGYT
TRBJ2-1,.,TRBV6-5,ASKAESSSYNEQF
TRBJ2-2,.,TRBV6-5,ASSYSRPVHTGELF
TRBJ1-6,once,TRBV14,ASSQVRNVLNSPLH
TRBJ2-5,.,TRBV5-1,ASSLLLAGQETQY
TRBJ1-5,.,TRBV23-1,ASSQFRDTLSNQPQH
TRBJ2-7,few,TRBV20-1,SASSSGRDYEQY
TRBJ2-5,.,TRBV14,ASSFNGGGETQY
TRBJ2-1,.,TRBV27,ASSGGGGSYNEQF
TRBJ2-7,few,TRBV11-2,ASSHGQGYEQY